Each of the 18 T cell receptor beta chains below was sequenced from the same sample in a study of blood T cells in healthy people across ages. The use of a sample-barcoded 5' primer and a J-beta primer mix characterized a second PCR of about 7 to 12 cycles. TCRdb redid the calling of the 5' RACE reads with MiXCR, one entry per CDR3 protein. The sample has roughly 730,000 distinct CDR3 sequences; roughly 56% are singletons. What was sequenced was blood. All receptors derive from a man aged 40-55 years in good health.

This CDR3 reads CASASGTSAYNEQFF. CDR3 DNA sequence: TGTGCCAGCGCTTCCGGGACTAGCGCCTACAATGAGCAGTTCTTC. J is TRBJ2-1 and V is TRBV14; 10 positions agree with TRBD2. There are 15 residues in the CDR3. Per germline, CDR1 SGHDN and CDR2 FVKESK. V shed 8 bases, J shed 2 bases, and the junction held 6 bases outside the gene matches. Using reference TRBV14 and TRBJ2-1 for the parts outside the CDR3, the full variable domain is EAGVTQFPSHSVIEKGQTVTLRCDPISGHDNLYWYRRVMGKEIKFLLHFVKESKQDESGMPNNRFLAERTGGTYSTLKVQPAELEDSGVYFCASASGTSAYNEQFFGPGTRLTVL.

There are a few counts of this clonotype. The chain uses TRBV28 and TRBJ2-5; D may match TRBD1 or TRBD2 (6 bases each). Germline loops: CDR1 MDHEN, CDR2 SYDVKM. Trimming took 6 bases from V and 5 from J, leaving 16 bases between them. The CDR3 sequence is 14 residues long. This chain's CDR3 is CASRGGRMIETQYF. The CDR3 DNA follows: TGTGCCAGCAGAGGGGGGCGGATGATCGAGACCCAGTACTTC.

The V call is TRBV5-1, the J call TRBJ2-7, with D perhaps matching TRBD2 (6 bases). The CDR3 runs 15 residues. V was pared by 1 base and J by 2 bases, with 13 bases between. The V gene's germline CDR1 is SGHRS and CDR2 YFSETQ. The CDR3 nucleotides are TGCGCCAGCAGCTTGAATATTAGGACTACCTACGAGCAGTACTTC. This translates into CASSLNIRTTYEQYF.

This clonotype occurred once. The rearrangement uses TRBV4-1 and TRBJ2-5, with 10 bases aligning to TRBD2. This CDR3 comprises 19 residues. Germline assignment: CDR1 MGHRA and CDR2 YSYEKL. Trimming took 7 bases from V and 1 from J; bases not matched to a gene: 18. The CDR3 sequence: CASTSLLAGAQRIQETQYF. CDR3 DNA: TGCGCCAGCACCTCCCTCCTAGCGGGGGCCCAAAGAATCCAAGAGACCCAGTACTTC.

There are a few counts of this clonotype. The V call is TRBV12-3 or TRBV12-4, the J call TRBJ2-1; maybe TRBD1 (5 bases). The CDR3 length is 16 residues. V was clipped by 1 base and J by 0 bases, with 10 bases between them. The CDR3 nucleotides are TGTGCCAGCAGTTTAGAGGGGATTAGCTCCTACAATGAGCAGTTCTTC. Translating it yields CASSLEGISSYNEQFF.

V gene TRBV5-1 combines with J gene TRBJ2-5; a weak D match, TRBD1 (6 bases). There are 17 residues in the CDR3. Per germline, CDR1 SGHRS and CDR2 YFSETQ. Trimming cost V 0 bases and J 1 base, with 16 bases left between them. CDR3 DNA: TGCGCCAGCAGCTTGGATGGACCAGACAGGATCCAAGAGACCCAGTACTTC. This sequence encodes CASSLDGPDRIQETQYF.

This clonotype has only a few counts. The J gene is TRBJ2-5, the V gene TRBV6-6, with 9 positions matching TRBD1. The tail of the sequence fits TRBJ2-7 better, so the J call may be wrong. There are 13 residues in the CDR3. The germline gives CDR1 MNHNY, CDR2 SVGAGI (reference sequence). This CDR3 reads CASSRDREYEQYF. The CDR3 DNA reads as TGTGCCAGCAGCCGGGACAGGGAGTACGAGCAGTACTTC.

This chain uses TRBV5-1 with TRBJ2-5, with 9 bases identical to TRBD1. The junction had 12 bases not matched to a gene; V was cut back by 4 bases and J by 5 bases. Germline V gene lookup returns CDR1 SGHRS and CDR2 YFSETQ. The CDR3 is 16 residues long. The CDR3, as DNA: TGCGCCAGCAGCGCGCGGCTACGACAGGGGGACGAGACCCAGTACTTC. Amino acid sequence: CASSARLRQGDETQYF.

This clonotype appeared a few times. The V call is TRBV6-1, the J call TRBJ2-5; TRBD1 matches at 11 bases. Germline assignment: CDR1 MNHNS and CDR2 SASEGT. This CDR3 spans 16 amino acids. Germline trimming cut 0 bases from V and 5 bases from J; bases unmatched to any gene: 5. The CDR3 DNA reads TGTGCCAGCAGTGAAGCGTGGACAGGGGGCTTGGAGACCCAGTACTTC. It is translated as CASSEAWTGGLETQYF.

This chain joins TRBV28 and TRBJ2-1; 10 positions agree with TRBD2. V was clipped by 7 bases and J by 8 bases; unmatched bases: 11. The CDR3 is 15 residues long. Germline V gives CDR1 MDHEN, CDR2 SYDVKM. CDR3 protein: CASIPIAGGSDEQFF. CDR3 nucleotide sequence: TGTGCCAGCATCCCCATAGCGGGGGGTAGCGATGAGCAGTTCTTC. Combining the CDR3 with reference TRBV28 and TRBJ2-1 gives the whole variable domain DVKVTQSSRYLVKRTGEKVFLECVQDMDHENMFWYRQDPGLGLRLIYFSYDVKMKEKGDIPEGYSVSREKKERFSLILESASTNQTSMYLCASIPIAGGSDEQFFGPGTRLTVL.

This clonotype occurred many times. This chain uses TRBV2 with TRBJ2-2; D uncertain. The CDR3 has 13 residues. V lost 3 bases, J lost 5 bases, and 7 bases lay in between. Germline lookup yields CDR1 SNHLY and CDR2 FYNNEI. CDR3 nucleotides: TGTGCCAGCAGTGATCTTTTAACCGGGGAGCTGTTTTTT. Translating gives CASSDLLTGELFF.

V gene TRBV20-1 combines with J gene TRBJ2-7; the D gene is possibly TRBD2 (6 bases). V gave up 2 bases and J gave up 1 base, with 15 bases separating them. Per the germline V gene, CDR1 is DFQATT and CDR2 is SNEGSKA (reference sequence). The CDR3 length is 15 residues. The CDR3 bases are TGCAGTGCTAGACGTCATGCGGGGCGATCCTACGAGCAGTACTTC. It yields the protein CSARRHAGRSYEQYF.

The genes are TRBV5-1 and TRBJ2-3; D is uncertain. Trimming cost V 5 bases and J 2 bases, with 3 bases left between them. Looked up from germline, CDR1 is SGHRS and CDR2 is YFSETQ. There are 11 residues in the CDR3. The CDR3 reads CASRATDTQYF. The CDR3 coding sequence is TGCGCCAGCAGAGCCACAGATACGCAGTATTTT.

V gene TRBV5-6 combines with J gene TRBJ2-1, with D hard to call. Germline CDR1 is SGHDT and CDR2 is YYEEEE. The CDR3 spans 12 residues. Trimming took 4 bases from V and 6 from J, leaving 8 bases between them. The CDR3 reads CASSPRRNEQFF. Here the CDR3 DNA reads TGTGCCAGCAGCCCACGTCGCAATGAGCAGTTCTTC.

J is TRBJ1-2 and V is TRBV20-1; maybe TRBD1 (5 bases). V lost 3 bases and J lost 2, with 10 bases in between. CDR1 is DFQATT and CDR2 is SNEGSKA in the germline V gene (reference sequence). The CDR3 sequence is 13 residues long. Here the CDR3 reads CSARTEVNYGYTF. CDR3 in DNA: TGCAGTGCTAGGACAGAAGTCAACTATGGCTACACCTTC.

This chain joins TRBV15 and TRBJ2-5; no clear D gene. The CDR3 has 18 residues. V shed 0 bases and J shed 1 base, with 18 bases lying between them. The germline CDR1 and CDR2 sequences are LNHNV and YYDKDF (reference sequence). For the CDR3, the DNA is TGTGCCACCAGCAGAGACCCGACCTCTCGTTTCCTCCAAGAGACCCAGTACTTC. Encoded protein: CATSRDPTSRFLQETQYF. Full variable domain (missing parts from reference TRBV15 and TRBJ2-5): DAMVIQNPRYQVTQFGKPVTLSCSQTLNHNVMYWYQQKSSQAPKLLFHYYDKDFNNEADTPDNFQSRRPNTSFCFLDIRSPGLGDTAMYLCATSRDPTSRFLQETQYFGPGTRLLVL.

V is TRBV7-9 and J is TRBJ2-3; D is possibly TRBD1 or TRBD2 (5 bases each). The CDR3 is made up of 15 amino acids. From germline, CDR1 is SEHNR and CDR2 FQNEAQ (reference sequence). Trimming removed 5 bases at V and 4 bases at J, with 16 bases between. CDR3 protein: CASSPRGTAADTQYF. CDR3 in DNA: TGTGCCAGCAGCCCCCGGGGCACCGCCGCAGATACGCAGTATTTT.

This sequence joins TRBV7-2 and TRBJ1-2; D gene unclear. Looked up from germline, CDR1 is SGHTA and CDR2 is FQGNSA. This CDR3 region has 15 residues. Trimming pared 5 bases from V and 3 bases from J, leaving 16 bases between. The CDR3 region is CASSPSPGTDYGYTF. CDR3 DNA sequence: TGTGCCAGCAGCCCGTCCCCGGGTACGGACTATGGCTACACCTTC.